The rows below give T cell receptor beta chains drawn from one sample of a study of T-cell memory formation after mild COVID-19. Using its own MiXCR run on the 5' RACE reads, TCRdb lists one record per CDR3 protein. The sample includes hundreds of thousands of distinct CDR3 sequences, roughly 20% of them seen just once. Sequenced input: PBMCs or a T cell subset sorted from them (not recorded which). The receptors stem from an adult woman who had mild COVID-19 (a few samples of this study predate the infection). Cell type and time point are not known. Each CDR3 is given with its conserved first and last residue. A D gene is named only where the DNA matches it firmly. Clone size is stated in some rows and not others, as once, few, many or a class when expanded.

TRBJ1-1,TRBV7-9,-,-,CASSAAGRGRTEAFF,TGTGCCAGCAGCGCAGCGGGGAGGGGTAGAACTGAAGCTTTCTTT
TRBJ2-1,TRBV29-1,-,TRBD2,CSVELAGGSSYNEQFF,TGCAGCGTTGAACTAGCGGGGGGAAGCTCCTACAATGAGCAGTTCTTC
TRBJ2-5,TRBV20-1,-,TRBD2,CSAREAGAKETQYF,TGCAGTGCTAGAGAAGCGGGGGCCAAAGAGACCCAGTACTTC
TRBJ1-1,TRBV20-1,-,-,CSVPGMGSARNTEAFF,TGCAGTGTCCCCGGGATGGGGAGCGCGAGGAACACTGAAGCTTTCTTT
TRBJ1-1,TRBV7-9,-,-,CASSFGDTPEAFF,TGTGCCAGCAGCTTCGGGGACACCCCTGAAGCTTTCTTT
TRBJ2-5,TRBV10-3,-,-,CAISEGHREETQYF,TGTGCCATCAGTGAGGGGCACAGGGAAGAGACCCAGTACTTC
TRBJ1-2,TRBV4-3,-,-,CASSPGPNPNYGYTF,TGCGCCAGCAGCCCGGGCCCGAATCCTAACTATGGCTACACCTTC
TRBJ1-5,TRBV19,-,-,CASSGVGPGYSNQPQHF,TGTGCCAGTAGTGGTGTTGGCCCAGGTTATAGCAATCAGCCCCAGCATTTT
TRBJ2-2,TRBV12-3/TRBV12-4,few,-,CASSLTQWGTGELFF,TGTGCCAGCAGTTTGACACAGTGGGGCACCGGGGAGCTGTTTTTT
TRBJ2-3,TRBV25-1,many,TRBD2,CASWTSGADTQYF,TGTGCCAGCTGGACTAGCGGGGCGGATACGCAGTATTTT
TRBJ2-3,TRBV7-3,-,TRBD2,CASSLTTSLDTDTQYF,TGTGCCAGCAGCTTAACGACTAGCTTAGACACAGATACGCAGTATTTT
TRBJ1-1,TRBV6-5,-,TRBD1,CASSTGGKNTEAFF,TGTGCCAGCAGTACAGGGGGAAAGAACACTGAAGCTTTCTTT
TRBJ2-7,TRBV6-5,-,-,CASSYVQGYEQYF,TGTGCCAGCAGTTACGTCCAGGGCTACGAGCAGTACTTC
TRBJ2-3,TRBV12-3/TRBV12-4,-,-,CASSSLREGTDTQYF,TGTGCCAGCAGTTCCCTCAGGGAAGGCACAGATACGCAGTATTTT
TRBJ2-7,TRBV19,-,TRBD1,CASRPGQGTPYEQYF,TGTGCCAGTAGACCAGGACAGGGAACGCCCTACGAGCAGTACTTC
TRBJ2-1,TRBV7-9,-,TRBD2,CASSLDALAGGPRQFF,TGTGCCAGCAGCTTAGATGCACTAGCGGGAGGGCCGAGGCAGTTCTTC
TRBJ1-1,TRBV16,-,-,CASSQTQSTEAFF,TGTGCCAGCAGCCAAACACAGAGCACTGAAGCTTTCTTT
TRBJ2-3,TRBV5-1,once,TRBD2,CASSLALAGAKADTQYF,TGCGCCAGCAGCTTGGCCCTAGCGGGGGCCAAGGCAGATACGCAGTATTTT
TRBJ2-7,TRBV6-8,few,-,CASSYSADHVAGTYEQYF,TGTGCCAGCAGTTACTCAGCGGATCACGTCGCGGGGACCTACGAGCAGTACTTC
TRBJ1-1,TRBV6-5,-,-,CASRIRVDTEAFF,TGTGCCAGCAGGATCCGGGTGGACACTGAAGCTTTCTTT
TRBJ2-1,TRBV7-9,-,TRBD2,CASSLETSGPHNEQFF,TGTGCCAGCAGCTTAGAGACTAGCGGACCGCACAATGAGCAGTTCTTC
TRBJ2-2,TRBV27,-,TRBD1,CASSLYRTGGTGELFF,TGTGCCAGCAGTTTATATAGGACAGGTGGGACCGGGGAGCTGTTTTTT
TRBJ1-4,TRBV7-8,many,-,CASSYVLENEKLFF,TGTGCCAGCAGCTACGTCCTGGAGAATGAAAAACTGTTTTTT
TRBJ2-2,TRBV20-1,-,-,CSAGFGFITGELFF,TGCAGTGCTGGGTTCGGATTTATTACCGGGGAGCTGTTTTTT
TRBJ2-2,TRBV24-1,few,TRBD2,CATSDWGLDSTGELFF,TGTGCCACCAGTGATTGGGGACTAGATTCAACCGGGGAGCTGTTTTTT
TRBJ2-2,TRBV5-1,few,TRBD2,CASSLAGGFPGELFF,TGCGCCAGCAGCTTAGCGGGAGGTTTCCCCGGGGAGCTGTTTTTT
TRBJ1-5,TRBV12-3/TRBV12-4,-,-,CASTYRVRQPQHF,TGTGCCAGCACCTACCGGGTGCGGCAGCCCCAGCATTTT
TRBJ2-5,TRBV2,-,-,CASSDQGQETQYF,TGTGCCAGCAGTGATCAGGGGCAAGAGACCCAGTACTTC
TRBJ2-5,TRBV29-1,-,TRBD2,CSVEPGLAGQETQYF,TGCAGCGTTGAACCGGGACTAGCGGGACAGGAGACCCAGTACTTC
TRBJ2-7,TRBV7-9,-,-,CASSQKEGTSSYEQYF,TGTGCCAGCAGCCAGAAGGAGGGAACGAGCTCCTACGAGCAGTACTTC
TRBJ2-3,TRBV7-9,-,TRBD2,CASSLEGTTSTDTQYF,TGTGCCAGCAGCTTAGAAGGGACTACGAGCACAGATACGCAGTATTTT
TRBJ2-7,TRBV28,-,-,CASSLWDSSYEQYF,TGTGCCAGCAGTTTATGGGACAGTAGTTACGAGCAGTACTTC
TRBJ1-2,TRBV7-9,-,-,CASSLEVDGYTF,TGTGCCAGCAGCTTAGAGGTAGATGGCTACACCTTC
TRBJ2-1,TRBV18,-,-,CASSPIYNEQFF,TGTGCCAGCTCGCCTATCTACAATGAGCAGTTCTTC
TRBJ1-3,TRBV4-2,few,-,CASSKAYSNQDTIYF,TGTGCCAGCAGCAAAGCATACTCGAATCAAGACACCATATATTTT
TRBJ1-3,TRBV12-3/TRBV12-4,few,-,CASSPRQAPGNTIYF,TGTGCCAGCAGTCCCCGGCAAGCTCCTGGAAACACCATATATTTT
TRBJ1-5,TRBV7-8,-,-,CASSLESHQPQHF,TGTGCCAGCAGCTTAGAGTCCCATCAGCCCCAGCATTTT
TRBJ2-3,TRBV12-3/TRBV12-4,few,TRBD2,CASSSKREGLTDTQYF,TGTGCCAGCAGTTCCAAGCGGGAGGGACTCACAGATACGCAGTATTTT
TRBJ2-5,TRBV14,-,-,CASSQRRGETQYF,TGTGCCAGCAGCCAACGGAGGGGGGAGACCCAGTACTTC
TRBJ2-7,TRBV6-5,-,-,CASSYRFPGAYEQYF,TGTGCCAGCAGTTACAGATTTCCGGGGGCCTACGAGCAGTACTTC
TRBJ2-7,TRBV7-2,-,-,CASTRVHPREQYF,TGTGCCAGCACCCGGGTCCACCCTCGCGAGCAGTACTTC
TRBJ2-6,TRBV11-2,-,-,CASSLGQVISGANVLTF,TGTGCCAGCAGCTTAGGACAGGTTATCTCTGGGGCCAACGTCCTGACTTTC
TRBJ2-1,TRBV20-1,-,TRBD2,CSAFPGTSGRGEQFF,TGCAGTGCCTTCCCCGGGACTAGCGGGAGGGGTGAGCAGTTCTTC
TRBJ2-1,TRBV9,-,-,CASSVGGGQIYNEQFF,TGTGCCAGCAGCGTAGGGGGGGGACAGATCTACAATGAGCAGTTCTTC
TRBJ1-2,TRBV3-1,-,-,CATSTGTAYGYTF,TGTGCCACCTCGACCGGGACGGCATATGGCTACACCTTC
TRBJ1-2,TRBV4-2,many,-,CASSQEQPAGYTF,TGTGCCAGCAGCCAAGAACAACCGGCTGGCTACACCTTC